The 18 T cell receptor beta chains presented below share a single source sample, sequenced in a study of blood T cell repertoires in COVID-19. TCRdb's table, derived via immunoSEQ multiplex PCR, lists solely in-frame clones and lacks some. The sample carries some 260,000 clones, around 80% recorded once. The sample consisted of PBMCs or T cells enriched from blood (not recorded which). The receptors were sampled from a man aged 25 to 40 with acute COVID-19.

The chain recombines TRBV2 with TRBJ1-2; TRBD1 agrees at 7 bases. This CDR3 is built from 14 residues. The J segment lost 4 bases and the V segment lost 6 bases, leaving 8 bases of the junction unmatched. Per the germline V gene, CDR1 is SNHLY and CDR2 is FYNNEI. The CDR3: CASRVTGIAYGYTF. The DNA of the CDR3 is TGTGCCAGCAGGGTGACAGGGATAGCCTATGGCTACACCTTC.

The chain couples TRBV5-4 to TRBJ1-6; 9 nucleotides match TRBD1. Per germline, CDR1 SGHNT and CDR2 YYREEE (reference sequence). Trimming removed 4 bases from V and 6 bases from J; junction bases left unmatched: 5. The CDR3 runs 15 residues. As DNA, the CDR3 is TGTGCCAGCAGCGGGACAGGGACACCTAATTCACCCCTCCACTTT. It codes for CASSGTGTPNSPLHF. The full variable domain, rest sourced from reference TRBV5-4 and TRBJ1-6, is ETGVTQSPTHLIKTRGQQVTLRCSSQSGHNTVSWYQQALGQGPQFIFQYYREEENGRGNFPPRFSGLQFPNYSSELNVNALELDDSALYLCASSGTGTPNSPLHFGNGTRLTVT.

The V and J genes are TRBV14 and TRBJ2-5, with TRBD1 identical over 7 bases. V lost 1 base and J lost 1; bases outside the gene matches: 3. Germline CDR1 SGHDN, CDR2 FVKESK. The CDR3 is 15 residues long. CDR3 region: CASSQVRGPQETQYF. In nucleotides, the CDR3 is TGTGCCAGCAGCCAAGTAAGGGGGCCCCAAGAGACCCAGTACTTC.

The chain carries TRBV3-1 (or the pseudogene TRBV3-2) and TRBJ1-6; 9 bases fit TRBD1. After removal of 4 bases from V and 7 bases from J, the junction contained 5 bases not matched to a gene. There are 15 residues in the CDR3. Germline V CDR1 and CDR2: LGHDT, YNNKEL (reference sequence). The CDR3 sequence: CASSRRDRENSPLHF. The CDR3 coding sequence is TGTGCCAGCAGCCGGAGGGACAGGGAGAATTCACCCCTCCACTTT.

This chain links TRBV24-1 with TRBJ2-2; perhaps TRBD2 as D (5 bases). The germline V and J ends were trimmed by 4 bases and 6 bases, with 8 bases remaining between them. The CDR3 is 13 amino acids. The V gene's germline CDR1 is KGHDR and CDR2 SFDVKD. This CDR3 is CATSELVSGELFF. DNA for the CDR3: TGTGCCACCAGTGAACTAGTATCCGGGGAGCTGTTTTTT.

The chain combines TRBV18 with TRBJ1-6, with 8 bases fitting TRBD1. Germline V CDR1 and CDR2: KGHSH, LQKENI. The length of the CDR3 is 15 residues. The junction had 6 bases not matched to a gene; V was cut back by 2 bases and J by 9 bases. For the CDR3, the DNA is TGTGCCAGCTCACCAGGACAGGGCGGCAGTTCACCCCTCCACTTT. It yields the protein CASSPGQGGSSPLHF. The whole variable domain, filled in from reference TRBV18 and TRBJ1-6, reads NAGVMQNPRHLVRRRGQEARLRCSPMKGHSHVYWYRQLPEEGLKFMVYLQKENIIDESGMPKERFSAEFPKEGPSILRIQQVVRGDSAAYFCASSPGQGGSSPLHFGNGTRLTVT.

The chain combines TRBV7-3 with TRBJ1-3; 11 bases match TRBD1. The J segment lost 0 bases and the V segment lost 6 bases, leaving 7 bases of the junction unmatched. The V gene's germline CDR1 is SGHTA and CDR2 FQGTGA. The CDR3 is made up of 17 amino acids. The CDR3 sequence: CASSQPGTGGSGNTIYF. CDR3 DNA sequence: TGTGCCAGCAGTCAACCCGGGACAGGGGGCTCTGGAAACACCATATATTTT.

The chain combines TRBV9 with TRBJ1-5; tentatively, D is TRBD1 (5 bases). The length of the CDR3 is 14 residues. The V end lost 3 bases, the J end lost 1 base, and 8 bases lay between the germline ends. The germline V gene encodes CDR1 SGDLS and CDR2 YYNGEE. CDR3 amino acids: CASSGGASNQPQHF. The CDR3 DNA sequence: TGTGCCAGCAGCGGTGGGGCGAGCAATCAGCCCCAGCATTTT.

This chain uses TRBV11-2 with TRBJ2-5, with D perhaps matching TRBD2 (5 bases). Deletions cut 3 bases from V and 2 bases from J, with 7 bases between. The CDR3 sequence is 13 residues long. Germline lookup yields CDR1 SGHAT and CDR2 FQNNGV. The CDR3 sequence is CASSFGEQETQYF. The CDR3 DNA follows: TGTGCCAGCAGCTTCGGGGAACAAGAGACCCAGTACTTC.

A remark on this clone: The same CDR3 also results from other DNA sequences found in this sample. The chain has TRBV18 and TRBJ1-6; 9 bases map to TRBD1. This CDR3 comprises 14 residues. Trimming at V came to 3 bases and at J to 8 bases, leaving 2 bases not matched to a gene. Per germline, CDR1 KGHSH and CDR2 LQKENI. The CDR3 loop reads CASSPGQGDSPLHF. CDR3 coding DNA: TGTGCCAGCTCACCGGGACAGGGAGATTCACCCCTCCACTTT.

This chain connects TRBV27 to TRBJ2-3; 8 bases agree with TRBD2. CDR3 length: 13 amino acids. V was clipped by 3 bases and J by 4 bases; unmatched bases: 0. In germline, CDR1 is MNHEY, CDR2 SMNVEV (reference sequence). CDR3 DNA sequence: TGTGCCAGCAGTTTGGGACTAGCAGATACGCAGTATTTT. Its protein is CASSLGLADTQYF.

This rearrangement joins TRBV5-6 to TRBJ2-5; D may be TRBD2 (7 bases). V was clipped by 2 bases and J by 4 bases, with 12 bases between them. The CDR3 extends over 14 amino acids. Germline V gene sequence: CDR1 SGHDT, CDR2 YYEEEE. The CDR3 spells CASSLWGGLETQYF. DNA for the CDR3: TGTGCCAGCAGCTTATGGGGGGGCCTAGAGACCCAGTACTTC. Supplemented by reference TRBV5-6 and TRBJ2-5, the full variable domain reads DAGVTQSPTHLIKTRGQQVTLRCSPKSGHDTVSWYQQALGQGPQFIFQYYEEEERQRGNFPDRFSGHQFPNYSSELNVNALLLGDSALYLCASSLWGGLETQYFGPGTRLLVL.

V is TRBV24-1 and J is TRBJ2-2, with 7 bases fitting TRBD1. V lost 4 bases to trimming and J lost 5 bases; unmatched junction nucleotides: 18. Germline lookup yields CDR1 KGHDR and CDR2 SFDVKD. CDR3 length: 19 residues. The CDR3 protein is CATSDTSHAPTGITGELFF. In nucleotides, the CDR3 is TGTGCCACCAGTGACACGAGCCACGCCCCGACAGGGATTACCGGGGAGCTGTTTTTT.

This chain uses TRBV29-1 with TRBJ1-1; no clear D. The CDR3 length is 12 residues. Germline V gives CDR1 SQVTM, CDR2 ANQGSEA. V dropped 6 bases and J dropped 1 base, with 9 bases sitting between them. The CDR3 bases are TGCAGCGTCAGCGAGGGGAACACTGAAGCTTTCTTT. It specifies CSVSEGNTEAFF.

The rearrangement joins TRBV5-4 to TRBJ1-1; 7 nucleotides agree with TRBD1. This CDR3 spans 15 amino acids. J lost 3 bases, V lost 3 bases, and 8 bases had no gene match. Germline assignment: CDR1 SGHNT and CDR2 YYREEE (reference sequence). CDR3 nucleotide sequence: TGTGCCAGCAGCTCGATACAGGGGTACGACACTGAAGCTTTCTTT. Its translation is CASSSIQGYDTEAFF.

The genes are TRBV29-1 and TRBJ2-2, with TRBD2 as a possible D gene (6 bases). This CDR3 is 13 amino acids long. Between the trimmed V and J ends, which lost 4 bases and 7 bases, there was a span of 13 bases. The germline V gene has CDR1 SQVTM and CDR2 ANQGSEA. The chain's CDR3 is CSVGGLQVGELFF. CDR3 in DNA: TGCAGCGTTGGGGGACTTCAGGTCGGGGAGCTGTTTTTT.

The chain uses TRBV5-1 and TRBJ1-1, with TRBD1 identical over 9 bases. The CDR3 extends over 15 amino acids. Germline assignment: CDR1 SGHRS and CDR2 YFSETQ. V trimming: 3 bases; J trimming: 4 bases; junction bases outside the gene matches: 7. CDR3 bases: TGCGCCAGCAGCTCGGGACAGGGCGGGGGCACTGAAGCTTTCTTT. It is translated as CASSSGQGGGTEAFF.

For the CDR3, the DNA is TGTGCCAGCAGCGCCACGGGAGCCAAAAACATTCAGTACTTC. This gives the protein CASSATGAKNIQYF. V usage is TRBV9 and J usage is TRBJ2-4; no definite D call. V lost 3 bases and J lost 0, with 7 bases in between. The CDR3 sequence is 14 residues long. The germline gives CDR1 SGDLS, CDR2 YYNGEE.